This T cell receptor beta chain was recovered during a study of T-cell reconstitution after alpha-beta-depleted transplantation in children. This clonotype was counted a few times. Preparation of the TCRbeta library used unique molecular identifiers. TCRdb re-derived calls from the PCR reads in MiXCR, one entry per CDR3 protein. Among hundreds of thousands of distinct CDR3 sequences listed, about 11% were seen once. The germline V gene has CDR1 SEHNR and CDR2 FQNEAQ (reference sequence). The CDR3 is made up of 11 amino acids. V lost 5 bases to trimming and J lost 7 bases, with 9 bases between them. The chain links TRBV7-9 to TRBJ2-7, with D unclear. The origin of this receptor is a human donor who donated a stem cell graft to a child with acute myeloid leukemia. Sample: PBMCs from the stem cell graft donor, taken from the stem cell graft. This chain's CDR3 is CASSRQTEQYF. In DNA, the CDR3 is TGTGCCAGCAGCCGCCAGACTGAGCAGTACTTC.